The T cell receptor (beta chain) under discussion was sequenced for a study of shared clonotypes between healthy human individuals. In the case of this clone: Its antigen remains unknown.

Clones were sequenced by immunoSEQ multiplex PCR, and TCRdb holds only the in-frame ones, with some missing. The sample records roughly 1,500,000 clones, less than 99% being singletons. Study-level results: For sorted subsets, rarefaction showed incomplete sequencing despite large depth. Across several donors, naive CD4 shared roughly 5%, naive CD8 about 3.2%, memory CD4 more than 2%, memory CD8 under 0.5%. Naive subsets, compared against memory subsets, generally had larger estimated richness values.

Between the trimmed V and J ends, which lost 2 bases and 3 bases, there was a span of 9 bases. In germline, CDR1 is SEHNR, CDR2 FQNEAQ (reference sequence). This CDR3 region has 14 residues. Participating donors were healthy, HIV-negative adults free of recent acute infections or vaccinations. The rearrangement uses TRBV7-9 and TRBJ2-3; tentative D call: TRBD2 (5 bases). This sequence was found in a man in his thirties or forties in good health. Sequences were obtained from naive CD4+ T cells sorted from blood. Subset specified: CD45RA+ positively selected. The CDR3 DNA reads TGTGCCAGCAGCTTAAGGGAGTTGACAGATACGCAGTATTTT. Translated: CASSLRELTDTQYF.